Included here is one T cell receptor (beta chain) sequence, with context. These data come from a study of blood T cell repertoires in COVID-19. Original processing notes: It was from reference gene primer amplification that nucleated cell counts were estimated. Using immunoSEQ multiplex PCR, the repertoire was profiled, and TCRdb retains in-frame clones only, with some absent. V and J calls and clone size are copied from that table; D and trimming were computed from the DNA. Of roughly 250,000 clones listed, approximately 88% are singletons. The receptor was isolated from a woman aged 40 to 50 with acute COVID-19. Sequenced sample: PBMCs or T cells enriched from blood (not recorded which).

In DNA form, the CDR3 reads TGTGCCAGCAGCTTTCGACGGGGAGTACAAGAGACCCAGTACTTC. Residues: CASSFRRGVQETQYF. The chain combines TRBV7-9 with TRBJ2-5; D is possibly TRBD2 (5 bases). With 3 bases removed from V and 2 bases from J, the gap between germline ends came to 13 bases. The CDR3 contains 15 residues. Germline CDR1 and CDR2: SEHNR and FQNEAQ (reference sequence).